Below are 8 T cell receptor beta chains sequenced from a single sample in a study of immune cell composition in non-small cell lung cancer. Normal lung was sampled as far from the tumour as possible, at least 3 cm. Sequenced by immunoSEQ multiplex PCR; TCRdb stores in-frame clones only, minus some. Altogether more than 4,000 clones are present, 70% to 90% being singletons, with the ten largest covering 5.8%. The sequenced material came from non-adjacent lung tissue. The receptor set was obtained from a human donor with non-small cell lung cancer. Some clones in this sample may be carry-over from other donors' samples.

This rearrangement joins TRBV2 to TRBJ1-3, with 7 positions matching TRBD1. From germline, CDR1 is SNHLY and CDR2 FYNNEI. The CDR3 is made up of 13 amino acids. The V and J ends lost 5 bases and 5 bases, in that order; junction bases with no gene match: 3. This CDR3 is CASSRDSRNTIYF. In DNA, the CDR3 is TGTGCCAGCAGTCGGGACAGTCGAAACACCATATATTTT. The full variable domain, completed using reference TRBV2 and TRBJ1-3, is EPEVTQTPSHQVTQMGQEVILRCVPISNHLYFYWYRQILGQKVEFLVSFYNNEISEKSEIFDDQFSVERPDGSNFTLKIRSTKLEDSAMYFCASSRDSRNTIYFGEGSWLTVV.

The rearrangement uses TRBV30 and TRBJ2-2; 10 nucleotides line up with TRBD2. Looked up from germline, CDR1 is GTSNPN and CDR2 is SVGIG (reference sequence). The CDR3 loop spans 16 amino acids. V was clipped by 2 bases and J by 2 bases; unmatched bases: 5. CDR3 loop: CAWSPGLASNTGELFF. CDR3 nucleotide sequence: TGTGCCTGGAGTCCGGGACTAGCGAGTAACACCGGGGAGCTGTTTTTT.

The chain employs TRBV18 and TRBJ1-5; the D gene is possibly TRBD1 (5 bases). The germline V gene has CDR1 KGHSH and CDR2 LQKENI. The ends were cut back, 3 bases at V and 3 bases at J, with 12 bases in the middle. The CDR3 is 15 residues long. In nucleotides, the CDR3 is TGTGCCAGCTCACCGGTTCAGGGTTCCAATCAGCCCCAGCATTTT. Its translation: CASSPVQGSNQPQHF.

This chain links TRBV11-2 with TRBJ2-4; D gene unclear. CDR1 is SGHAT and CDR2 is FQNNGV in the germline V gene. The CDR3 is 20 amino acids. V was cut by 0 bases and J by 0 bases, with 21 bases left in between. In nucleotides, the CDR3 is TGTGCCAGCAGCTTAGACTCATTTGCACAGAAGGATCTAGCCAAAAACATTCAGTACTTC. It codes for CASSLDSFAQKDLAKNIQYF.

This clone was recorded a few times. The chain has TRBV19 and TRBJ1-1; D remains ambiguous. Germline V lookup: CDR1 LNHDA, CDR2 SQIVND (reference sequence). Trimming shortened V by 4 bases and J by 0 bases, and 12 bases separated the two germline ends. This CDR3 region has 15 residues. The CDR3 reads CASSTRIYMNTEAFF. CDR3 DNA: TGTGCCAGTAGTACCAGGATTTACATGAACACTGAAGCTTTCTTT.

This chain connects TRBV7-9 to TRBJ2-5; TRBD2 agrees at 12 bases. The CDR3 length is 17 residues. From germline, CDR1 is SEHNR and CDR2 FQNEAQ (reference sequence). V was clipped by 2 bases and J by 1 base; unmatched bases: 5. The CDR3 region is CASSLLAGGPRQETQYF. The DNA for the CDR3 is TGTGCCAGCAGCTTACTAGCGGGGGGGCCCCGCCAAGAGACCCAGTACTTC.

The chain couples TRBV2 to TRBJ2-7; 7 nucleotides match TRBD2. The trim removed 7 bases at V and 0 bases at J, leaving 6 bases unmatched. The CDR3 extends over 14 amino acids. The germline V gene has CDR1 SNHLY and CDR2 FYNNEI. In DNA, the CDR3 is TGTGCCAGCACGGGCGGGAGAGGCTCCTACGAGCAGTACTTC. Translating it yields CASTGGRGSYEQYF.

The gene calls are TRBV19 and TRBJ2-7, with 9 bases lining up with TRBD2. CDR1 is LNHDA, CDR2 SQIVND, per germline (reference sequence). V shed 3 bases and J 5 bases; nucleotides not matched to a gene: 8. This CDR3 is built from 15 residues. The CDR3 protein is CASSINSGSRNEQYF. The CDR3 region has the DNA TGTGCCAGTAGTATCAATAGCGGGAGTCGCAACGAGCAGTACTTC.